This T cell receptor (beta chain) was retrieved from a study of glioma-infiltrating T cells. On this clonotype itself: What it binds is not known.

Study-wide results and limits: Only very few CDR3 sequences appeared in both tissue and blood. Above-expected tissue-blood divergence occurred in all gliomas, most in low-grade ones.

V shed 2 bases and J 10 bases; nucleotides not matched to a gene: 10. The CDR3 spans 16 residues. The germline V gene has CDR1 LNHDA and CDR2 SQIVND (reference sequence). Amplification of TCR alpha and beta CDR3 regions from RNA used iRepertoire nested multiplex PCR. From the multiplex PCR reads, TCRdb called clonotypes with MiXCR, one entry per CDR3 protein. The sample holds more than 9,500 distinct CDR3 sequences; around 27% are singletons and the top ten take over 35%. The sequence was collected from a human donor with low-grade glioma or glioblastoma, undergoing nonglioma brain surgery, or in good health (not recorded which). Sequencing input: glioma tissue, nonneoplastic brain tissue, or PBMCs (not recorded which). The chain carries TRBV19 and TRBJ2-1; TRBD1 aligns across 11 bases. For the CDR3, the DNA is TGTGCCAGTAGTATAAGTGTGGACAGGGGGCCCGACGAGCAGTTCTTC. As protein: CASSISVDRGPDEQFF.